This T cell receptor beta chain was captured by sequencing in a study of blood T cell repertoires in COVID-19. Turning to the study itself: The United States, Italy and Spain supplied acute and convalescent COVID-19 samples. PBMCs, B-cell-depleted T cells, or T cells provided the cDNA or gDNA that made up the material.

Clones were sequenced by immunoSEQ multiplex PCR, and TCRdb holds only the in-frame ones, with some missing. The sample lists about 270,000 clones, about 91% occurring once. Losses at the gene ends were 7 bases for V and 4 bases for J; bases not matched to a gene: 14. Per germline, CDR1 SEHNR and CDR2 FQNEAQ (reference sequence). CDR3 length equals 16 residues. Participants were aged about 18 to 89 years, lived in over 20 US areas, and enrolled virtually. The sample consisted of PBMCs or T cells enriched from blood (not recorded which). The source is a middle-aged woman with acute COVID-19. V gene TRBV7-9 combines with J gene TRBJ1-1, with TRBD1 matching 8 bases. In DNA form, the CDR3 reads TGTGCCAGCACCAACTCTGGGGACGGACAGGGCACTGAAGCTTTCTTT. Amino acid sequence: CASTNSGDGQGTEAFF.